Listed below are T cell receptor beta chains from one sample, sequenced in a study of OX40 agonist ivuxolimab in advanced cancers. Sequencing used immunoSEQ multiplex PCR; TCRdb keeps in-frame clones, though not all of them. The table records more than 90,000 clones, 84% of them present only once. The specimen was CD4+ or CD8+ T cells sorted from blood, collected in a trial of the OX40 agonist ivuxolimab. The receptors derive from an adult with an advanced solid tumor such as melanoma, head and neck, liver or kidney cancer. Each CDR3 is given with its conserved first and last residue. The D gene is left open where the match is weak. For some rows the clone size is stated as once, few or many, or as a class when expanded; others skip it.

abundance: -
d_gene: -
v_gene: TRBV29-1
j_gene: TRBJ1-2
CDR3aa: CSVEDPRANYGYTF
CDR3nt: TGCAGCGTTGAAGATCCCAGGGCTAACTATGGCTACACCTTC

abundance: few
d_gene: TRBD2
v_gene: TRBV9
j_gene: TRBJ2-7
CDR3aa: CASSLTSGSYEQYF
CDR3nt: TGTGCCAGCAGCCTAACTAGCGGCTCCTACGAGCAGTACTTC

abundance: -
d_gene: TRBD1
v_gene: TRBV7-6
j_gene: TRBJ1-3
CDR3aa: CASSFKGQGSLDTIYF
CDR3nt: TGTGCCAGCAGCTTCAAAGGACAGGGGAGCCTAGACACCATATATTTT

abundance: once
d_gene: -
v_gene: TRBV7-9
j_gene: TRBJ2-5
CDR3aa: CASSSRDHQETQYF
CDR3nt: TGTGCCAGCAGCTCCCGGGACCACCAAGAGACCCAGTACTTC

abundance: -
d_gene: TRBD2
v_gene: TRBV7-9
j_gene: TRBJ2-1
CDR3aa: CASTPGLDYNEQFF
CDR3nt: TGTGCCAGCACACCGGGACTAGACTACAATGAGCAGTTCTTC

abundance: -
d_gene: -
v_gene: TRBV7-9
j_gene: TRBJ1-3
CDR3aa: CASSKTHQLLGNTIYF
CDR3nt: TGTGCCAGCAGCAAGACACACCAACTCCTTGGAAACACCATATATTTT

abundance: -
d_gene: TRBD1
v_gene: TRBV7-7
j_gene: TRBJ2-3
CDR3aa: CASSQGQGLDTQYF
CDR3nt: TGTGCCAGCAGCCAGGGACAGGGGCTAGATACGCAGTATTTT

abundance: -
d_gene: TRBD1
v_gene: TRBV7-9
j_gene: TRBJ1-1
CDR3aa: CASSSDRVATEAFF
CDR3nt: TGTGCCAGCAGCTCCGACAGGGTGGCCACTGAAGCTTTCTTT

abundance: -
d_gene: TRBD2
v_gene: TRBV9
j_gene: TRBJ2-2
CDR3aa: CASSVRTSGGAGELFF
CDR3nt: TGTGCCAGCAGCGTCCGGACTAGCGGGGGAGCCGGGGAGCTGTTTTTT

abundance: -
d_gene: -
v_gene: TRBV11-1
j_gene: TRBJ1-1
CDR3aa: CAIASWNTEAFF
CDR3nt: TGTGCCATTGCTAGCTGGAACACTGAAGCTTTCTTT

abundance: once
d_gene: -
v_gene: TRBV7-2
j_gene: TRBJ2-2
CDR3aa: CASSLGRGTGELFF
CDR3nt: TGTGCCAGCAGCTTAGGGAGGGGAACCGGGGAGCTGTTTTTT

abundance: once
d_gene: -
v_gene: TRBV6-1
j_gene: TRBJ2-3
CDR3aa: CASRTDTYTDTQYF
CDR3nt: TGTGCCAGCAGAACAGACACGTATACAGATACGCAGTATTTT

abundance: -
d_gene: TRBD2
v_gene: TRBV6-6
j_gene: TRBJ2-7
CDR3aa: CASTLTSATYEQYF
CDR3nt: TGTGCCAGCACCCTTACTAGCGCGACCTACGAGCAGTACTTC

abundance: once
d_gene: -
v_gene: TRBV7-9
j_gene: TRBJ2-2
CDR3aa: CASSLASGYTGELFF
CDR3nt: TGTGCCAGCAGCTTAGCTTCGGGGTACACCGGGGAGCTGTTTTTT

abundance: once
d_gene: -
v_gene: TRBV6-1
j_gene: TRBJ1-2
CDR3aa: CASIVLSERYGYTF
CDR3nt: TGTGCCAGCATCGTCTTGTCCGAGCGCTATGGCTACACCTTC